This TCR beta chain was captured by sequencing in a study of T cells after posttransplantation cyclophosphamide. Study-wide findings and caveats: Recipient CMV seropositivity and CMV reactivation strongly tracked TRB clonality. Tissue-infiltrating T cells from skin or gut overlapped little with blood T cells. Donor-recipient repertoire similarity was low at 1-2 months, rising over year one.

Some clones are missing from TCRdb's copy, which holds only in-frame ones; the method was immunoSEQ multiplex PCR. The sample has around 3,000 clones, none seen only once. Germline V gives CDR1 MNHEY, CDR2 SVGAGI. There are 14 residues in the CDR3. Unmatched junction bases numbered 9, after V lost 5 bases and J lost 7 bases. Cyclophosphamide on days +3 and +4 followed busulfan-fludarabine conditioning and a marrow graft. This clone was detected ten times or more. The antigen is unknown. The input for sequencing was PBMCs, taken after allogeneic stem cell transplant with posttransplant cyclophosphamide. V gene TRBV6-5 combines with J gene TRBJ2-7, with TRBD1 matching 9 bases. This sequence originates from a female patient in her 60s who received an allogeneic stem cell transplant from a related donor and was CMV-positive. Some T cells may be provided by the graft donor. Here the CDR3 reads CASSTRDRATEQYF. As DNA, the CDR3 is TGTGCCAGCAGTACCCGGGACAGGGCCACGGAGCAGTACTTC.